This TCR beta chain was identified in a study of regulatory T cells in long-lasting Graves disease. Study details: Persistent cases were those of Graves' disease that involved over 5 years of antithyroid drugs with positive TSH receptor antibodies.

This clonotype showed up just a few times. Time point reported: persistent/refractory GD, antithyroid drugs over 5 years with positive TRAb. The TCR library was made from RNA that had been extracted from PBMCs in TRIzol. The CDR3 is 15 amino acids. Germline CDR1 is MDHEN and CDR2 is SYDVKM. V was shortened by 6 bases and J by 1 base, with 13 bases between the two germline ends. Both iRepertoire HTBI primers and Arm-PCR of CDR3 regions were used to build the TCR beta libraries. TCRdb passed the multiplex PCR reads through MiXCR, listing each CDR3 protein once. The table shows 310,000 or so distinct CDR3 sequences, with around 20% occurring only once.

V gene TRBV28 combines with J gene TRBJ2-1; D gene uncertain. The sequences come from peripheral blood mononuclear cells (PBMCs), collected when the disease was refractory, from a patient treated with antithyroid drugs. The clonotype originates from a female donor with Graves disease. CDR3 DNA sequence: TGTGCCAGCAGAATAGAAGAGCGTTCCTACAATGAGCAGTTCTTC. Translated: CASRIEERSYNEQFF.